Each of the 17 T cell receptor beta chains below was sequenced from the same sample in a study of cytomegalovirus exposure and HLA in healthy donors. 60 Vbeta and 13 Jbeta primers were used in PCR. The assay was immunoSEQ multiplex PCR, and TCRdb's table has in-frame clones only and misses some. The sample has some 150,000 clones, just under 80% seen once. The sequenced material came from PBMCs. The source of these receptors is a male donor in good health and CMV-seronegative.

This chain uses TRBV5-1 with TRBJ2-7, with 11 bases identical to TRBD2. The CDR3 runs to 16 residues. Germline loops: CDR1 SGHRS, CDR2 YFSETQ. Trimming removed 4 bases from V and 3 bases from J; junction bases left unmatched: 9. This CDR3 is CASSPGTSGRGYEQYF. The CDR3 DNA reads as TGCGCCAGCAGCCCCGGGACTAGCGGCCGAGGCTACGAGCAGTACTTC.

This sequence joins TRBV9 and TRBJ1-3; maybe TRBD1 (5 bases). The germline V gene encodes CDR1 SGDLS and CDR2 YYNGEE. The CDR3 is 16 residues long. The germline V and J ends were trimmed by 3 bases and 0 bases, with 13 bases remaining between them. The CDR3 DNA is TGTGCCAGCAGCGCCGTAGTCGGGGGCTCTGGAAACACCATATATTTT. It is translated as CASSAVVGGSGNTIYF.

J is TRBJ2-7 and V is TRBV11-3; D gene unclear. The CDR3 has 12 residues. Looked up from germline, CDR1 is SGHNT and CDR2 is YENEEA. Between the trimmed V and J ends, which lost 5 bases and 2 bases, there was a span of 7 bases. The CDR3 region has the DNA TGTGCCAGCAGCCCAGGTACCTACGAGCAGTACTTC. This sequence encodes CASSPGTYEQYF.

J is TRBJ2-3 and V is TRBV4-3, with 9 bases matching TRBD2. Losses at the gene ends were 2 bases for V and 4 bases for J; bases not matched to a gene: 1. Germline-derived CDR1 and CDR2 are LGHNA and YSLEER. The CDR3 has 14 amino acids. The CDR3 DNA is TGCGCCAGCAGCCAACAGCGGGGGGCAGATACGCAGTATTTT. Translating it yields CASSQQRGADTQYF.

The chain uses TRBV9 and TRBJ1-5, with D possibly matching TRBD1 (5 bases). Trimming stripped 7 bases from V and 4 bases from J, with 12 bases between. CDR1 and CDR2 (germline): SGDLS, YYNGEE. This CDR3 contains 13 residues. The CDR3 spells CASSEGVNQPQHF. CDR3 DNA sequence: TGTGCCAGCTCAGAAGGGGTGAATCAGCCCCAGCATTTT.

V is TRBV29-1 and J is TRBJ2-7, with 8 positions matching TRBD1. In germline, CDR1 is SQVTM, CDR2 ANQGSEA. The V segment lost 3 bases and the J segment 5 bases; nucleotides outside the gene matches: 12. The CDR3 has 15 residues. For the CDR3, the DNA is TGCAGCGTTGACCCCTCCGGACAGGGACAGAACGAGCAGTACTTC. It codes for CSVDPSGQGQNEQYF.

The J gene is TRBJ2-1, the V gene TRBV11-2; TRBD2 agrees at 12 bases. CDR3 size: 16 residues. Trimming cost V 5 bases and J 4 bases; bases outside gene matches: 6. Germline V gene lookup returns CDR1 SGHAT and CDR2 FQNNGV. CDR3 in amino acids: CASSPRLAGVYNEQFF. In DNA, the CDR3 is TGTGCCAGCAGCCCCCGACTAGCGGGGGTTTACAATGAGCAGTTCTTC. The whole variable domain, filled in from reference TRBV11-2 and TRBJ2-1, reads EAGVAQSPRYKIIEKRQSVAFWCNPISGHATLYWYQQILGQGPKLLIQFQNNGVVDDSQLPKDRFSAERLKGVDSTLKIQPAKLEDSAVYLCASSPRLAGVYNEQFFGPGTRLTVL.

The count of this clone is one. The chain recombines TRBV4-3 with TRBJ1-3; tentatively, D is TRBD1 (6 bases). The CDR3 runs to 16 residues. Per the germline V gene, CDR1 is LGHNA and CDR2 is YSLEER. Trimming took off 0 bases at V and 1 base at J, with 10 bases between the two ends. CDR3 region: CASSQDPGASGNTIYF. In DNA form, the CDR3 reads TGCGCCAGCAGCCAAGATCCAGGGGCTTCTGGAAACACCATATATTTT.

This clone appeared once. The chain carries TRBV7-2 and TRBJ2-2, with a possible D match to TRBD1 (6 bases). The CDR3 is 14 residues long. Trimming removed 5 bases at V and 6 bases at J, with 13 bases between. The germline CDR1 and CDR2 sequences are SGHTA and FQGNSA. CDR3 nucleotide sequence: TGTGCCAGCAGCCGGACAACAGGGCCCGGGGAGCTGTTTTTT. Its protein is CASSRTTGPGELFF. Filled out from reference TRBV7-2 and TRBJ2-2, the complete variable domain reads GAGVSQSPSNKVTEKGKDVELRCDPISGHTALYWYRQSLGQGLEFLIYFQGNSAPDKSGLPSDRFSAERTGGSVSTLTIQRTQQEDSAVYLCASSRTTGPGELFFGEGSRLTVL.

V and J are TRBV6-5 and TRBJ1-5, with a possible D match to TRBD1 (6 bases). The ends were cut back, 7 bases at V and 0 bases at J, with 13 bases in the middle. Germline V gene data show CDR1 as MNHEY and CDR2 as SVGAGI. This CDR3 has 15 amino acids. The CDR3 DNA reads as TGTGCCAGCAAGAAACAGGGAAATAGCAATCAGCCCCAGCATTTT. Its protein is CASKKQGNSNQPQHF.

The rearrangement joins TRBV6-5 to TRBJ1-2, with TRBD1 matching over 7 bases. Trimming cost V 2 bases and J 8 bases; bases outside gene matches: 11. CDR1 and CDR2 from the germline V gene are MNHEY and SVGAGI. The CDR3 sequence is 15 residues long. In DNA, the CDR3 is TGTGCCAGCAGTTACGACGGCCAGGGGGGAAAAGGCTACACCTTC. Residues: CASSYDGQGGKGYTF.

The CDR3 region is CASSLGQGVSSPLHF. As DNA, the CDR3 is TGTGCCAGCAGCTTAGGGCAGGGGGTATCATCACCCCTCCACTTT. V usage is TRBV7-9 and J usage is TRBJ1-6; 7 bases are a match to TRBD1. The CDR3 consists of 15 residues. V trimming: 1 base; J trimming: 10 bases; junction bases outside the gene matches: 7. Per germline, CDR1 SEHNR and CDR2 FQNEAQ (reference sequence).

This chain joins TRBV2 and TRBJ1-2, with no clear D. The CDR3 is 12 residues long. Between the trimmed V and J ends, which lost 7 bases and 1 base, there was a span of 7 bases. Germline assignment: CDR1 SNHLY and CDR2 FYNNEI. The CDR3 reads CASKEVNYGYTF. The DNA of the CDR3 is TGTGCCAGCAAGGAGGTTAACTATGGCTACACCTTC.

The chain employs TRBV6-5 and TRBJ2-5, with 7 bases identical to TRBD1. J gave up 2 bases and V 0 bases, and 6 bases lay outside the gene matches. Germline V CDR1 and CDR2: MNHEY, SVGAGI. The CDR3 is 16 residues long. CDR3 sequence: CASSYSGGARQETQYF. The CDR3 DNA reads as TGTGCCAGCAGTTACTCAGGGGGCGCCCGGCAAGAGACCCAGTACTTC.

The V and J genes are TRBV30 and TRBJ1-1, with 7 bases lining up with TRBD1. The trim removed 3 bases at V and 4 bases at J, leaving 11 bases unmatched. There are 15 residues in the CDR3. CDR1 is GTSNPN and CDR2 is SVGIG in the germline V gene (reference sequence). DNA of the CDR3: TGTGCCTGGAGCCACCGACAGGGATTGAGCACTGAAGCTTTCTTT. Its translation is CAWSHRQGLSTEAFF.

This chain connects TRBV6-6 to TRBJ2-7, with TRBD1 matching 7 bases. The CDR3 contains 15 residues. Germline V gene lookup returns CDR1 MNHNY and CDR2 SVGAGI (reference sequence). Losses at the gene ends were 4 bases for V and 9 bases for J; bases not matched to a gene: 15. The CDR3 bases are TGTGCCAGCAGTTCCGACAGGGTAACGCCTACGGGGCAGTACTTC. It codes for CASSSDRVTPTGQYF.

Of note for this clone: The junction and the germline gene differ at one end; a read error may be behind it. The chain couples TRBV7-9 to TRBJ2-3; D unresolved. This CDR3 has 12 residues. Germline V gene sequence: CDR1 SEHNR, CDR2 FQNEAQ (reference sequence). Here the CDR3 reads CSSSPSGDTQYF. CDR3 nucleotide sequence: TGTTCCAGCAGCCCCTCGGGAGATACGCAGTATTTT.